The source of this T cell receptor beta chain is a study of shared clonotypes between healthy human individuals. This CDR3 has 15 amino acids. V gave up 7 bases and J gave up 2 bases; unmatched junction bases: 7. The germline V gene encodes CDR1 SGHRS and CDR2 YFSETQ. Sequencing used immunoSEQ multiplex PCR; TCRdb keeps in-frame clones, though not all of them. Of around 1.6 million clones in the sample, nearly 99% were seen once. The sequence came from a man between 25 and 39 years old in good health. Sequencing was performed on naive CD4+ T cells sorted from blood. Stated subset: CD45RA+ positively selected. The chain is built from TRBV5-1 and TRBJ2-2; TRBD2 matches at 8 bases. The CDR3 DNA reads as TGCGCCAGCTTGGGGGCGGGAGGAAACACCGGGGAGCTGTTTTTT. Translated, it gives CASLGAGGNTGELFF.